This entry concerns a single T cell receptor (beta chain). This sample stems from a study of cytomegalovirus exposure and HLA in healthy donors. Study as a whole: The study's early data release held about 85 million unique TCRs from HLA-typed donors.

Trimming cost V 5 bases and J 2 bases; bases outside gene matches: 2. Germline CDR1 reads SGHVS; CDR2 reads FNYEAQ. The CDR3 consists of 13 residues. This PCR relied on a set of 60 Vbeta primers and 13 Jbeta primers. Sequenced by immunoSEQ multiplex PCR; TCRdb stores in-frame clones only, minus some. The sample has about 55,000 clones, over 55% seen once; the top ten hold under 45%. The sequence was obtained from a man in his forties or fifties in good health and CMV-seropositive. Material: PBMCs. The V call is TRBV7-6, the J call TRBJ1-2, with TRBD1 matching over 7 bases. CDR3 amino acids: CASSPGQNYGYTF. DNA of the CDR3: TGTGCCAGCAGCCCGGGACAGAACTATGGCTACACCTTC.